This T cell receptor beta chain stems from a study of Ad26.COV2.S vaccination and SARS-CoV-2 variants. Clones were sequenced by immunoSEQ multiplex PCR, and TCRdb holds only the in-frame ones, with some missing. The data contain fewer than 500,000 clones, 80% to 95% of them singletons. This CDR3 comprises 11 residues. Germline V gene data show CDR1 as MDHEN and CDR2 as SYDVKM. The V gene lost 2 bases and the J gene lost 8 bases, with 6 bases spanning the gap. Treatment defined: over 15 received Ad26.COV2.S at low or high dose, single or two shots; about 5 received placebo; per-sample allocation not given. Sampling happened 63 days after the first vaccine or placebo injection.

The source is a person aged 18-65 years who received the Ad26.COV2.S COVID-19 vaccine or a placebo. This specimen was peripheral blood, taken in a trial of Ad26.COV2.S vaccine versus placebo. V usage is TRBV28 and J usage is TRBJ1-2; D ambiguous. The CDR3 sequence is CASSLLAGYTF. CDR3 DNA: TGTGCCAGCAGTTTACTGGCCGGCTACACCTTC.